The 27 T cell receptor beta chains reported below all come from one sample, sequenced in a study of molecular identifiers for immune sequencing clone quantification. TCRdb reprocessed the PCR reads with MiXCR, giving one entry per CDR3 protein. Among about half a million distinct CDR3 sequences listed, about 22% were seen once. Sequenced input: naive CD8+ T cells from blood, with Jurkat cell RNA spiked in. Subset indicated: FACS-sorted CD8+CD4-CCR7+CD45RA+ naive T cells. These TCRs come from a human donor in good health. Some libraries in this study had Jurkat cell RNA spiked in.

About this clonotype: The conserved closing phenylalanine or tryptophan is absent in this CDR3, likely reflecting a read error. V gene TRBV6-2 or TRBV6-3 combines with J gene TRBJ2-5; D gene unclear. Per the germline V gene, CDR1 is MNHEY and CDR2 is SVGEGT. V gave up 6 bases and J gave up 0 bases, with 14 bases separating them. The CDR3 runs 15 residues. The CDR3 loop reads CASSSFDKYQETQYS. The CDR3 region has the DNA TGTGCCAGCAGCTCCTTCGACAAGTACCAAGAGACCCAGTACTCC.

This clonotype was found many times. The rearrangement joins TRBV4-3 to TRBJ2-7; 8 bases align to TRBD1. From germline, CDR1 is LGHNA and CDR2 YSLEER. The J segment lost 3 bases and the V segment lost 4 bases, leaving 8 bases of the junction unmatched. This CDR3 is 15 amino acids long. The CDR3 spells CASSRGTGGGYEQYF. The CDR3 DNA sequence: TGCGCCAGCAGCCGCGGGACAGGCGGAGGCTACGAGCAGTACTTC.

This clonotype was observed a handful of times. The J gene is TRBJ2-7, the V gene TRBV12-3 or TRBV12-4; D remains unclear. The germline V and J ends were trimmed by 1 base and 5 bases, with 9 bases remaining between them. The CDR3 consists of 13 residues. The CDR3 sequence is CASSLVSPDEQYF. The CDR3, as DNA: TGTGCCAGCAGTTTAGTTAGTCCTGACGAGCAGTACTTC.

Of note for this clonotype: The junction differs from germline at one of its ends, possibly a read error. The chain joins TRBV7-6 to TRBJ1-4, with D perhaps matching TRBD1 (5 bases). The length of the CDR3 is 14 residues. CDR1 SGHVS and CDR2 FNYEAQ come from the germline V gene. The CDR3 DNA sequence: TGTACCAGCACTCCGGGGACCCCGGATGAAAAACTGTTTTTT. Translating gives CTSTPGTPDEKLFF.

In this sample, this clonotype turned up many times. This sequence joins TRBV7-9 and TRBJ2-7; perhaps TRBD1 as D (6 bases). The germline gives CDR1 SEHNR, CDR2 FQNEAQ (reference sequence). The CDR3 runs 15 residues. Trimming took off 5 bases at V and 1 base at J, with 15 bases between the two ends. CDR3 coding DNA: TGTGCCAGCAGCCCCCTGACAGGCCCTTCCTACGAGCAGTACTTC. It is translated as CASSPLTGPSYEQYF.

There are many counts of this clonotype. This chain uses TRBV24-1 with TRBJ2-2; 8 bases are shared with TRBD1. J gave up 1 base and V 0 bases, and 6 bases lay outside the gene matches. The germline V gene has CDR1 KGHDR and CDR2 SFDVKD. This CDR3 spans 18 amino acids. This CDR3 reads CATSDLRGGQGNTGELFF. The CDR3 DNA is TGTGCCACCAGTGATTTGCGCGGTGGACAGGGGAACACCGGGGAGCTGTTTTTT.

The CDR3 spells CSVTGLAVADTQYF. In nucleotides, the CDR3 is TGCAGCGTGACGGGACTAGCGGTCGCAGATACGCAGTATTTT. V is TRBV29-1 and J is TRBJ2-3; 11 bases agree with TRBD2. Germline CDR1 is SQVTM and CDR2 is ANQGSEA. Trimming took 6 bases from V and 4 from J; bases not matched to a gene: 6. The CDR3 runs 14 residues.

V is TRBV27 and J is TRBJ2-7, with D tentatively TRBD1 (6 bases). Germline V lookup: CDR1 MNHEY, CDR2 SMNVEV (reference sequence). The CDR3 sequence is 15 residues long. Trimming cost V 2 bases and J 0 bases, with 11 bases left between them. The CDR3 reads CASSLGGAPSYEQYF. The CDR3 nucleotides read TGTGCCAGCAGTTTAGGGGGCGCCCCCTCCTACGAGCAGTACTTC.

This clonotype was found a few times. The chain uses TRBV27 and TRBJ1-5; 7 bases line up with TRBD1. CDR1 is MNHEY and CDR2 is SMNVEV in the germline V gene (reference sequence). Trimming removed 5 bases from V and 2 bases from J; junction bases left unmatched: 9. This CDR3 region has 16 residues. CDR3 in amino acids: CASSPGQTGGNQPQHF. CDR3 bases: TGTGCCAGCAGTCCGGGACAGACAGGCGGCAATCAGCCCCAGCATTTT.

A word on this clonotype: With a much larger clone just one base away, this may be a read error. The rearrangement uses TRBV28 and TRBJ2-3; D gene uncertain. The CDR3 runs to 15 residues. The germline gives CDR1 MDHEN, CDR2 SYDVKM. Trimming shortened V by 6 bases and J by 2 bases, and 15 bases separated the two germline ends. This chain's CDR3 is CASRGSVTLTDTQYF. The CDR3 nucleotides read TGTGCCAGCAGAGGGTCGGTAACTCTCACAGATACGCAGTATTTT.

The V gene is TRBV28, the J gene TRBJ2-7, with TRBD1 matching over 8 bases. With V trimmed by 3 bases and J by 7 bases, 8 bases remained unmatched. Germline lookup yields CDR1 MDHEN and CDR2 SYDVKM. This CDR3 has 14 amino acids. The CDR3 bases are TGTGCCAGCAGTTTTTATCAGGGGGCTCGGGAGCAGTACTTC. Protein product: CASSFYQGAREQYF. Together with reference TRBV28 and TRBJ2-7, the CDR3 gives the full variable domain: DVKVTQSSRYLVKRTGEKVFLECVQDMDHENMFWYRQDPGLGLRLIYFSYDVKMKEKGDIPEGYSVSREKKERFSLILESASTNQTSMYLCASSFYQGAREQYFGPGTRLTVT.

J is TRBJ2-7 and V is TRBV27; a weak D match, TRBD1 (6 bases). Germline V gene sequence: CDR1 MNHEY, CDR2 SMNVEV (reference sequence). There are 14 residues in the CDR3. Trimming removed 0 bases from V and 3 bases from J, with 9 bases in between. The CDR3 loop reads CASSLSGANYEQYF. DNA of the CDR3: TGTGCCAGCAGTTTATCGGGGGCGAACTACGAGCAGTACTTC.

This clonotype was recorded a few times. V usage is TRBV19 and J usage is TRBJ2-1; weak D call: TRBD2 (6 bases). This CDR3 is built from 17 residues. Trimming left V 5 bases short and J 2 bases short, with 19 bases between. Germline lookup yields CDR1 LNHDA and CDR2 SQIVND (reference sequence). This CDR3 is CASSPSAGSVTYNEQFF. The CDR3 bases are TGTGCCAGTAGTCCCTCCGCCGGGAGTGTTACCTACAATGAGCAGTTCTTC.

The chain is built from TRBV11-2 and TRBJ2-1; a possible D gene is TRBD1 (5 bases). From germline, CDR1 is SGHAT and CDR2 FQNNGV. The germline V and J ends were trimmed by 2 bases and 6 bases, with 11 bases remaining between them. This CDR3 comprises 14 residues. The chain's CDR3 is CASSLIQGVNEQFF. As DNA, the CDR3 is TGTGCCAGCAGCTTAATCCAAGGGGTCAATGAGCAGTTCTTC.

This clonotype was picked up many times. This chain joins TRBV29-1 and TRBJ2-7; possibly TRBD1 for D (6 bases). Germline V lookup: CDR1 SQVTM, CDR2 ANQGSEA. The CDR3 totals 13 residues. V was shortened by 4 bases and J by 4 bases, with 14 bases between the two germline ends. In nucleotides, the CDR3 is TGCAGCGTTGCAACAGGGATGGGTTACGAGCAGTACTTC. Protein: CSVATGMGYEQYF.

The gene calls are TRBV6-1 and TRBJ1-6, with 8 positions matching TRBD1. This CDR3 region has 15 residues. Germline loops: CDR1 MNHNS, CDR2 SASEGT. V lost 3 bases and J lost 10; bases outside the gene matches: 8. The CDR3 nucleotides are TGTGCCAGCAGTGATCCCGGGACAGGCAAGTCACCCCTCCACTTT. Amino acids: CASSDPGTGKSPLHF.

There are a few counts of this clonotype. The chain carries TRBV19 and TRBJ2-7; D ambiguous. Trimming stripped 3 bases from V and 3 bases from J, with 9 bases between. Germline V gene sequence: CDR1 LNHDA, CDR2 SQIVND (reference sequence). CDR3 length equals 13 residues. The CDR3 sequence is CASSMVYGYEQYF. Written as DNA, the CDR3 is TGTGCCAGTAGTATGGTGTATGGCTACGAGCAGTACTTC.

This clonotype was recorded many times. V and J are TRBV14 and TRBJ2-3; D is ambiguous. Between the trimmed V and J ends, which lost 1 base and 2 bases, there was a span of 4 bases. Per germline, CDR1 SGHDN and CDR2 FVKESK. The CDR3 totals 13 residues. DNA of the CDR3: TGTGCCAGCAGCCAAGTAGACACAGATACGCAGTATTTT. It specifies CASSQVDTDTQYF.

Remarks on this clonotype: This may come from a read error, since a much larger clone is one base off. This chain links TRBV4-2 with TRBJ2-7; maybe TRBD2 (6 bases). This CDR3 comprises 17 residues. CDR1 LGHNA and CDR2 YNFKEQ come from the germline V gene. The CDR3 sequence: CASSQVEALGSSYERYF. CDR3 DNA sequence: TGTGCCAGCAGCCAAGTAGAGGCCCTCGGGAGCTCCTACGAGCGGTACTTC.

The chain is built from TRBV6-2 or TRBV6-3 and TRBJ2-1; D unresolved. Trimming cost V 5 bases and J 8 bases, with 7 bases left between them. The CDR3 has 11 residues. The germline gives CDR1 MNHEY, CDR2 SVGEGT. The CDR3 sequence is CASSHDHEQFF. For the CDR3, the DNA is TGTGCCAGCAGTCACGACCATGAGCAGTTCTTC.

This clonotype was observed at least ten times. This chain connects TRBV2 to TRBJ2-3, with TRBD1 as a possible D gene (6 bases). The germline V gene has CDR1 SNHLY and CDR2 FYNNEI. V was pared by 6 bases and J by 0 bases, with 10 bases between. The CDR3 extends over 14 amino acids. CDR3 in amino acids: CASRPGVSTDTQYF. DNA for the CDR3: TGTGCCAGCAGACCAGGGGTTAGCACAGATACGCAGTATTTT.

This rearrangement joins TRBV27 to TRBJ2-7; 9 bases are shared with TRBD1. The CDR3 extends over 13 amino acids. Germline V gene data show CDR1 as MNHEY and CDR2 as SMNVEV (reference sequence). J lost 6 bases, V lost 2 bases, and 2 bases had no gene match. CDR3 nucleotide sequence: TGTGCCAGCAGTTTACAGACAGGGGGCGAGCAGTACTTC. It encodes CASSLQTGGEQYF.

This clonotype showed up just a few times. This chain joins TRBV29-1 and TRBJ1-2, with 9 bases lining up with TRBD1. Germline lookup yields CDR1 SQVTM and CDR2 ANQGSEA. Trimming removed 3 bases from V and 6 bases from J; junction bases left unmatched: 8. The CDR3 has 14 residues. The CDR3 nucleotides are TGCAGCGTTGAGGCTGGTACAGGGGGCGATGGCTACACCTTC. Its translation: CSVEAGTGGDGYTF.

This clonotype was seen at least ten times. This chain joins TRBV6-5 and TRBJ1-4, with D uncertain. This CDR3 contains 14 residues. Germline V gene sequence: CDR1 MNHEY, CDR2 SVGAGI. V was shortened by 6 bases and J by 8 bases, with 16 bases between the two germline ends. The DNA for the CDR3 is TGTGCCAGCAGCATGGACGGCCTCCGGGAAAAACTGTTTTTT. Translation gives CASSMDGLREKLFF.

Concerning this clonotype: Relative to the germline gene, one junction end is altered; a read error may explain this. The V and J genes are TRBV5-1 and TRBJ2-7, with 7 bases fitting TRBD1. In germline, CDR1 is SGHRS, CDR2 YFSETQ. The CDR3 consists of 14 residues. The DNA of the CDR3 is TGCGCCAGCAGCGAGACAGGGTCCCCCTACGGGCAGTACTTC. Translation gives CASSETGSPYGQYF. The whole variable domain, filled in from reference TRBV5-1 and TRBJ2-7, reads KAGVTQTPRYLIKTRGQQVTLSCSPISGHRSVSWYQQTPGQGLQFLFEYFSETQRNKGNFPGRFSGRQFSNSRSEMNVSTLELGDSALYLCASSETGSPYGQYFGPGTRLTVT.

A note on this clonotype: At one boundary the junction diverges from the germline segment, which might be a read error. The rearrangement joins TRBV12-3 or TRBV12-4 to TRBJ2-2; D not resolved. The CDR3 consists of 14 residues. Here the CDR3 reads CASILGLNTGELFF. The CDR3 nucleotides read TGTGCCAGCATTTTAGGGCTTAACACCGGGGAGCTGTTTTTT.

In the case of this clonotype: This could be a read error, since a much larger clone is one nucleotide away. This chain connects TRBV3-1 to TRBJ2-2; a possible D gene is TRBD2 (6 bases). The V gene's germline CDR1 is LGHDT and CDR2 YNNKEL (reference sequence). CDR3 length equals 15 residues. The germline V and J ends were trimmed by 4 bases and 4 bases, with 13 bases remaining between them. The CDR3 reads CASSLMPAGTGELFF. In DNA form, the CDR3 reads TGTGCCAGCAGCCTCATGCCAGCGGGCACCGGGGAGCTGTTTTTT.